This T cell receptor (beta chain) was captured in a study of blood T cell repertoires in COVID-19 (dated by TCRdb to the early 2020s). Turning to the overall study: Samples from collaborators originated in the United States, Italy and Spain and spanned both the acute and convalescent phases of COVID-19. The material from the prospective study consisted of cDNA or gDNA derived from T cells, B-cell-depleted T cells, or PBMCs. Deeply sampled blood TCRbeta repertoires from subjects exposed to, actively infected with, or recovered from COVID-19 were included in the dataset. The repertoires were made available in a free public database intended to serve as a resource for research on the immune response to SARS-CoV-2. Samples were obtained from the ongoing ImmuneRACE study (first 160 participants) and from some 1,300 subjects provided by 6 global collaborators. A de-identified subject ID, COVID-19 status, age in years and sex were almost always included in the sample metadata. Where available, HLA class I and class II types were obtained from metadata supplied by the sample provider rather than from assay-based typing.

For this clone: Its binding antigen is unknown. Base quality data are lacking; no much larger clone is found one base away.

TCRbeta CDR3 regions were amplified from genomic DNA using the immunoSEQ Assay, a bias-controlled multiplex PCR. The authors processed their data as follows. Within the assay, amplification of reference gene primers was used to estimate how many nucleated cells each sample contained. To quantify the absolute abundance of each unique TCRbeta CDR3 rearrangement, sequence reads were collapsed and filtered. For each sample, productive Simpson clonality was calculated as the square root of Simpson's diversity index over productive rearrangements. Sourced from immuneACCESS, this table was stored by TCRdb with only in-frame sequences that have V and J called. A share of the clones is absent; for the studies checked, an unresolved V gene accounts for under half, and the remainder has no known explanation. That table furnishes V, J and clone size, whereas the DNA furnished D and trimming. Here the sample has some 190,000 clones; nearly 80% occur a single time. Over 13% of the sample is taken by the ten largest.

In the prospective study, participants were roughly 18 to 100 years old, resided in about two dozen geographic areas of the United States, and were enrolled through a virtual design. To assign participants to cohorts, the prospective study relied on clinical history that participants themselves reported in a screening survey and a study questionnaire. Exposed participants had been in contact with someone with a PCR-confirmed or clinician-diagnosed COVID-19 case within 2 weeks of study entry. Each participant in the prospective study had whole blood, serum and a nasopharyngeal or oropharyngeal swab collected by mobile phlebotomists. Prospective study participants could optionally give additional blood draws and questionnaires over a 2-month period. Before DNA extraction, prospective study blood samples were shipped either frozen or at room temperature. General study outcomes and caveats: The quantity of clinical and demographic metadata differed by source and by participant and was supplied without curation.

The specimen was PBMCs or T cells enriched from blood (not recorded which). The TCR was taken from a man between 60 and 75 years old who had been exposed to COVID-19.

The DNA sequence reads TGTGCCAGCAGGCCAGGGACAACCTTCTATGGCTACACCTTC. This encodes CASRPGTTFYGYTF. The chain is assembled from TRBV7-9 and TRBJ1-2; a tentative D match to TRBD1 spans 6 bases. The germline V gene (reference sequence) supplies CDR1 SEHNR and CDR2 FQNEAQ. The cysteine opens and the phenylalanine closes a CDR3 of 14 amino acids. The entry retains the CDR3 DNA only, 42 bases that are in frame from base 1. The junction shows trimming of 6 bases on V and 4 bases on J, plus 15 bases between the germline ends.